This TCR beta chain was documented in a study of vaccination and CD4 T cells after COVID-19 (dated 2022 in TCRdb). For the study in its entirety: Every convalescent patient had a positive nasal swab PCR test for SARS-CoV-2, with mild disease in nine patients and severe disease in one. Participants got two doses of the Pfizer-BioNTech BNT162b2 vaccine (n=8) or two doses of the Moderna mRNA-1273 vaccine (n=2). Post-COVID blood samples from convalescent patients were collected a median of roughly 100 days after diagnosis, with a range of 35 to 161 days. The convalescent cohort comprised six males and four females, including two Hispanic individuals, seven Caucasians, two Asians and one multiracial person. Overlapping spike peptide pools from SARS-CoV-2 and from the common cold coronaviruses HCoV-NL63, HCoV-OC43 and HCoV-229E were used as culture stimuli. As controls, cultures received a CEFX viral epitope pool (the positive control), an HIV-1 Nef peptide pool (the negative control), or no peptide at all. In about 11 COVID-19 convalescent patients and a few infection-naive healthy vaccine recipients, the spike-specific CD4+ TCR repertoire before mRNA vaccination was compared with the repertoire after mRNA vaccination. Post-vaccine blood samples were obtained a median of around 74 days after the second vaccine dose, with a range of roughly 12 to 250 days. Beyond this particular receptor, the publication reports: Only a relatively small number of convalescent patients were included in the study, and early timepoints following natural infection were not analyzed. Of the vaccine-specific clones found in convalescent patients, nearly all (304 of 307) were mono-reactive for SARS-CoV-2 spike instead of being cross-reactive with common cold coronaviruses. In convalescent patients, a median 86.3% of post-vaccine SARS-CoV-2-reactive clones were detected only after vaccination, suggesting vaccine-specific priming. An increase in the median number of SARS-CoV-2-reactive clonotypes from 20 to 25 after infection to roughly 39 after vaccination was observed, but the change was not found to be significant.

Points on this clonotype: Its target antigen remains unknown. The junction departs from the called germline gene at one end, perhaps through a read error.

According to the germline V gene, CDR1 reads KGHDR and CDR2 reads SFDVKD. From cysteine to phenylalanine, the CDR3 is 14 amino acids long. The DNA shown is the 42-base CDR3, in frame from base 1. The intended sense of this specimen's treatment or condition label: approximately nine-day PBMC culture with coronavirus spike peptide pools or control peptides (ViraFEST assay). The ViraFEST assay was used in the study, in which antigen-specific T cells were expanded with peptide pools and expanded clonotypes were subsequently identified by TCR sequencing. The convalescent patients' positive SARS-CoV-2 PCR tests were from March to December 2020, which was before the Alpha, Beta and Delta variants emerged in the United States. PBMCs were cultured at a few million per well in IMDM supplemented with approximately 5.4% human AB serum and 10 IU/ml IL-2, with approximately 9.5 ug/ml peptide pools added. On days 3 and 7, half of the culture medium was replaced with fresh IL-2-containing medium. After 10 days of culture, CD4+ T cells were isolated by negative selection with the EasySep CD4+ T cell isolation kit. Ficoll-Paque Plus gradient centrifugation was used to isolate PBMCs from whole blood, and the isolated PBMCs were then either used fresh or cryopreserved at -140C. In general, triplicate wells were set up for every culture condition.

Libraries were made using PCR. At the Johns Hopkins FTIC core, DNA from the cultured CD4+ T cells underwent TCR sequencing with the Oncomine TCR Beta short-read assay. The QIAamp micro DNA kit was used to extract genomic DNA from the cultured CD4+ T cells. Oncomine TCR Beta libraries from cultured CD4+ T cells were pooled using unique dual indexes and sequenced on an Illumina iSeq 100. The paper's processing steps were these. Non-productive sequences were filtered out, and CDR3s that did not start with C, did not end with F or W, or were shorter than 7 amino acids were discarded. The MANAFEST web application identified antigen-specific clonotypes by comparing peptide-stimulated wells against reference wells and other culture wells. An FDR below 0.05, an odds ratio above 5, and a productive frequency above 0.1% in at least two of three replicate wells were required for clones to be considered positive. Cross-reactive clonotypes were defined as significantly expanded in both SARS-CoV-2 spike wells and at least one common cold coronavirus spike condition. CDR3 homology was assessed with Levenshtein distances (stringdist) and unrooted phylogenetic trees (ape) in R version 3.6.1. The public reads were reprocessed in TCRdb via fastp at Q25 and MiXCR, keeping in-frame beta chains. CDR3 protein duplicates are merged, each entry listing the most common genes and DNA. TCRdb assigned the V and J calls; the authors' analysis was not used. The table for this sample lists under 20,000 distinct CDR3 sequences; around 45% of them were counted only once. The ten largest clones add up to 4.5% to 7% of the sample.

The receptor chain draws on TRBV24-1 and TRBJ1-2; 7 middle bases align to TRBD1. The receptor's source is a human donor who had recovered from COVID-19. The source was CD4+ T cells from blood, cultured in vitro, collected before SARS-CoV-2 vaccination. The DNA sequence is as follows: TGTGCCACCAGTGATGCTGACAGGGTGAGGGGCTGCACCTTC. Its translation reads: CATSDADRVRGCTF.